Listed below are T cell receptor beta chains from one sample, sequenced in a study of human T cells and chemical hapten exposure. MiXCR, applied by TCRdb to the RACE reads, yields one record per CDR3 protein. This sample has fewer than 200,000 distinct CDR3 sequences, with about 30% found just once. The starting material was whole blood, obtained in connection with sensitization to the hapten diphenylcyclopropenone (DPC). These receptors all come from a woman aged 18-29 years with alopecia areata. Some clones in this sample may be carry-over from other donors' samples. Both conserved end residues are part of each CDR3. The size of a clone is reported for some rows only, either as once, few or many, or as a class for expanded clones.

abundance	v_gene	j_gene	CDR3aa
-	TRBV4-1	TRBJ2-7	CASSLGQSYEQYF
once	TRBV12-5	TRBJ2-1	CASGSPPGNEQFF
-	TRBV7-9	TRBJ2-3	CASSLVQGKSDTQYF
few	TRBV7-2	TRBJ2-2	CASSLRGADTGELFF
-	TRBV7-6	TRBJ2-7	CASSSGMAGTGGSYEQYF
-	TRBV6-2/TRBV6-3	TRBJ2-7	CASSHGVIGSYEQYF
few	TRBV7-2	TRBJ2-7	CASSLDPLAGHYEQYF
few	TRBV2	TRBJ2-1	CASRLAGAYNEQFF
-	TRBV7-2	TRBJ2-3	CASSFSLRTDTQYF
-	TRBV5-4	TRBJ1-6	CASSPGRNSPLHF
-	TRBV6-2/TRBV6-3	TRBJ1-5	CASSYKGTYQPQHF
-	TRBV7-2	TRBJ2-3	CASSLVWRGRTDTQYF
few	TRBV15	TRBJ1-5	CATNPGQDNQPQHF
few	TRBV7-9	TRBJ1-1	CASSSQGDTEAFF
-	TRBV11-2	TRBJ1-6	CASSRNRAGGDFLAPLHF
-	TRBV20-1	TRBJ1-2	CSAREPDRAGYGYTF
-	TRBV18	TRBJ2-7	CASSPGTETYEQYF
few	TRBV11-2	TRBJ2-7	CASSLDQVTGGYEQYF
-	TRBV24-1	TRBJ2-1	CATSDLVSRDEQFF
-	TRBV29-1	TRBJ1-2	CSIYRVSNYGYTF
-	TRBV9	TRBJ2-3	CASRGGTSGTDTQYF
few	TRBV20-1	TRBJ2-1	CSARGRTSGRGVEQFF
-	TRBV6-2/TRBV6-3	TRBJ2-7	CASFLGGRSYEQYF